Each of the 14 T cell receptor beta chains below was sequenced from the same sample in a study of T cell responses to AZD1222 COVID-19 vaccine. The data were produced by immunoSEQ multiplex PCR, yet TCRdb's version contains in-frame clones alone and is incomplete. Counted here are tens of thousands of clones, around 82% occurring once; the ten biggest clones make up about 5.6%. Sample: peripheral blood, taken on day 0 of AZD1222 vaccination. Every receptor here comes from an adult in good health.

The genes are TRBV19 and TRBJ1-4, with D maybe TRBD1 (5 bases). Germline V gives CDR1 LNHDA, CDR2 SQIVND (reference sequence). Trimming cost V 4 bases and J 1 base, with 7 bases left between them. The CDR3 runs to 14 residues. In DNA form, the CDR3 reads TGTGCCAGTAGTAATCAGGGAACTAATGAAAAACTGTTTTTT. Encoded protein: CASSNQGTNEKLFF.

The gene calls are TRBV14 and TRBJ1-6; D possibly corresponds to TRBD1 (6 bases). The CDR3 is made up of 14 amino acids. Germline V CDR1 and CDR2: SGHDN, FVKESK. With 6 bases removed from V and 7 bases from J, the gap between germline ends came to 13 bases. The DNA for the CDR3 is TGTGCCAGCAGGACCGGGACATCAAATTCACCCCTCCACTTT. This codes for CASRTGTSNSPLHF.

In the case of this clone: The sample has other DNA sequences that encode this CDR3 too. V and J are TRBV28 and TRBJ1-5; TRBD1 matches 9 bases. V was pared by 4 bases and J by 2 bases, with 3 bases of the junction left unmatched. Germline CDR1 MDHEN, CDR2 SYDVKM. The CDR3 is 15 amino acids. CDR3 nucleotides: TGTGCCAGCAGTTCGGGACAGGGTGGCAATCAGCCCCAGCATTTT. Amino acids: CASSSGQGGNQPQHF.

This clone was seen only once. The chain uses TRBV7-9 and TRBJ1-2; TRBD1 might be the D (6 bases). Germline V lookup: CDR1 SEHNR, CDR2 FQNEAQ (reference sequence). The CDR3 totals 17 residues. The V and J ends lost 7 bases and 7 bases respectively, with 28 bases between them. The CDR3 protein is CASTDREKTGTKGGYTF. The CDR3 DNA is TGTGCCAGCACGGATAGGGAGAAAACCGGGACAAAGGGTGGCTACACCTTC.

The rearrangement joins TRBV3-1 (or the pseudogene TRBV3-2) to TRBJ2-7; possibly TRBD1 or TRBD2 for D (5 bases each). CDR1 is LGHDT and CDR2 is YNNKEL in the germline V gene (reference sequence). The CDR3 is 13 residues long. Trimming took off 5 bases at V and 2 bases at J, with 10 bases between the two ends. The CDR3 sequence is CASSFGATYEQYF. In DNA form, the CDR3 reads TGTGCCAGCAGCTTCGGGGCCACCTACGAGCAGTACTTC.

This chain uses TRBV30 with TRBJ1-6, with TRBD1 identical over 9 bases. In germline, CDR1 is GTSNPN, CDR2 SVGIG (reference sequence). With V trimmed by 0 bases and J by 9 bases, 9 bases remained unmatched. The CDR3 contains 16 residues. The CDR3 loop reads CAWSVPLGTGSSPLHF. CDR3 sequence (DNA): TGTGCCTGGAGTGTACCTCTCGGGACAGGGAGTTCACCCCTCCACTTT. Full variable domain (outside the CDR3, taken from reference TRBV30 and TRBJ1-6): SQTIHQWPATLVQPVGSPLSLECTVEGTSNPNLYWYRQAAGRGLQLLFYSVGIGQISSEVPQNLSASRPQDRQFILSSKKLLLSDSGFYLCAWSVPLGTGSSPLHFGNGTRLTVT.

The chain combines TRBV27 with TRBJ1-4; D gene unclear. This CDR3 comprises 16 residues. Between the trimmed V and J ends, which lost 2 bases and 0 bases, there was a span of 10 bases. Germline CDR1 reads MNHEY; CDR2 reads SMNVEV (reference sequence). CDR3 amino acids: CASSLLIGATNEKLFF. The DNA of the CDR3 is TGTGCCAGCAGTTTACTTATCGGTGCAACTAATGAAAAACTGTTTTTT. The whole variable domain, filled in from reference TRBV27 and TRBJ1-4, reads EAQVTQNPRYLITVTGKKLTVTCSQNMNHEYMSWYRQDPGLGLRQIYYSMNVEVTDKGDVPEGYKVSRKEKRNFPLILESPSPNQTSLYFCASSLLIGATNEKLFFGSGTQLSVL.

The table lists this clone with a few counts. This chain links TRBV29-1 with TRBJ2-7; 8 bases are shared with TRBD1. The CDR3 totals 11 residues. Germline-derived CDR1 and CDR2 are SQVTM and ANQGSEA. The J segment lost 3 bases and the V segment lost 7 bases, leaving 2 bases of the junction unmatched. The CDR3 spells CSGGQVYEQYF. The CDR3 nucleotides are TGCAGCGGGGGACAGGTCTACGAGCAGTACTTC.

This clone turned up a few times. This chain joins TRBV11-3 and TRBJ2-7; D is uncertain. Germline loops: CDR1 SGHNT, CDR2 YENEEA. Trimming removed 6 bases at V and 1 base at J, with 10 bases between. This CDR3 has 13 amino acids. Here the CDR3 reads CASSVTLSYEQYF. CDR3 in DNA: TGTGCCAGCAGTGTAACACTTTCCTACGAGCAGTACTTC.

This clone has a handful of counts. The gene calls are TRBV18 and TRBJ2-7; 10 positions match TRBD1. Germline V gene sequence: CDR1 KGHSH, CDR2 LQKENI. CDR3 length: 14 amino acids. The V segment lost 8 bases and the J segment 6 bases; nucleotides outside the gene matches: 10. CDR3 protein: CASQQGQGLSEQYF. CDR3 nucleotide sequence: TGTGCCAGCCAACAGGGACAGGGGCTCTCCGAGCAGTACTTC.

The rearrangement joins TRBV30 to TRBJ1-1, with TRBD1 matching 8 bases. CDR1 is GTSNPN and CDR2 is SVGIG in the germline V gene (reference sequence). Trimming cost V 2 bases and J 6 bases; bases outside gene matches: 8. The CDR3 consists of 14 residues. The CDR3 is CAWSRGQATPEAFF. CDR3 DNA sequence: TGTGCCTGGAGTCGGGGACAGGCCACGCCTGAAGCTTTCTTT.

This clone showed up just once. This chain connects TRBV29-1 to TRBJ2-3; possibly TRBD1 for D (5 bases). Germline CDR1 reads SQVTM; CDR2 reads ANQGSEA. V lost 5 bases and J lost 0, with 12 bases in between. The CDR3 has 14 amino acids. The CDR3 region has the DNA TGCAGCGTTTTGAAGGACATAAGCACAGATACGCAGTATTTT. It codes for CSVLKDISTDTQYF.

The chain couples TRBV3-1 (or the pseudogene TRBV3-2) to TRBJ2-3; D unresolved. Trimming removed 1 base from V and 4 bases from J, with 15 bases in between. This CDR3 has 16 amino acids. Germline CDR1 reads LGHDT; CDR2 reads YNNKEL (reference sequence). The CDR3 loop is CASSQAGAATPDTQYF. CDR3 DNA: TGTGCCAGCAGCCAAGCTGGAGCCGCCACGCCAGATACGCAGTATTTT.

The V call is TRBV19, the J call TRBJ2-3, with D unresolved. The germline gives CDR1 LNHDA, CDR2 SQIVND (reference sequence). The CDR3 is made up of 13 amino acids. V shed 6 bases and J shed 5 bases, with 12 bases lying between them. The DNA of the CDR3 is TGTGCCAGTAGAAGACGGCCACAAGATACGCAGTATTTT. Its translation: CASRRRPQDTQYF.